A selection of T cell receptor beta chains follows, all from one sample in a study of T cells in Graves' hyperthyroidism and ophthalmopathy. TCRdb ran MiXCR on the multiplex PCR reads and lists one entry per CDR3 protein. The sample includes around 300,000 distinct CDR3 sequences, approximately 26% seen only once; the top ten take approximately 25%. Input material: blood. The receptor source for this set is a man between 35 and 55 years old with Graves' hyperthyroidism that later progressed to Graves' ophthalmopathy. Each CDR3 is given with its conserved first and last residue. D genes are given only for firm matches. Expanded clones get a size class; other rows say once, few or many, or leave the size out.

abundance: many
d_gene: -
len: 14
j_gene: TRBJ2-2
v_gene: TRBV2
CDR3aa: CASIRRTNTGELFF
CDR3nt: TGTGCCAGCATTCGAAGGACGAACACCGGGGAGCTGTTTTTT

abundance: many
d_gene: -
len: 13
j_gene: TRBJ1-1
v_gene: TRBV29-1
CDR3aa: CSVASPSNTEAFF
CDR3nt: TGCAGCGTGGCCTCTCCATCGAACACTGAAGCTTTCTTT

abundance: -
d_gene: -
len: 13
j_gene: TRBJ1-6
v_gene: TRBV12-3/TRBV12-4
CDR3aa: CASTDGGHSPLHF
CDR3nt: TGTGCCAGTACGGACGGAGGGCATTCACCCCTCCACTTT

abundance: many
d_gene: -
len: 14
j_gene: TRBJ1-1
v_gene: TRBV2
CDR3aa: CASSEEVGDTEAFF
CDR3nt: TGTGCCAGCAGTGAAGAGGTCGGGGATACTGAAGCTTTCTTT

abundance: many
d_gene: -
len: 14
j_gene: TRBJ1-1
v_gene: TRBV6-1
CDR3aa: CASSEGRSNTEAFF
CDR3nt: TGTGCCAGCAGTGAGGGACGGTCGAACACTGAAGCTTTCTTT

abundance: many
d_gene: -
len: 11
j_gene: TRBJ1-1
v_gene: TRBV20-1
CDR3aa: CSAVQVPEAFF
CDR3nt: TGCAGTGCAGTCCAGGTACCTGAAGCTTTCTTT

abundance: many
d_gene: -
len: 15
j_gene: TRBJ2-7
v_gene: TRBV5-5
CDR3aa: CASSLDQGTSYEQYF
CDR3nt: TGTGCCAGCAGCTTGGACCAGGGAACGTCCTACGAGCAGTACTTC

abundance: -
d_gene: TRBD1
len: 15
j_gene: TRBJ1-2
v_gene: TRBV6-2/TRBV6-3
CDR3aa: CASSFLRQGIYGYTF
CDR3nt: TGTGCCAGCAGTTTCCTCCGACAGGGGATCTATGGCTACACCTTC

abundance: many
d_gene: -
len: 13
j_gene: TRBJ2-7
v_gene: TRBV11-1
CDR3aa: CASGTHPEREQYF
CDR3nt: TGTGCCAGCGGGACTCACCCCGAACGGGAGCAGTACTTC

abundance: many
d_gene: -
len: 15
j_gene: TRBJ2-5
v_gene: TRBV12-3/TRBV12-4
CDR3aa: CASSLIVGFQETQYF
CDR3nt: TGTGCCAGCAGTTTGATAGTCGGTTTCCAAGAGACCCAGTACTTC

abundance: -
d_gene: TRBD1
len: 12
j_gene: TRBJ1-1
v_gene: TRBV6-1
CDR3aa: CASSRDRGEAFF
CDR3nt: TGTGCCAGCAGTAGGGACAGGGGTGAAGCTTTCTTT

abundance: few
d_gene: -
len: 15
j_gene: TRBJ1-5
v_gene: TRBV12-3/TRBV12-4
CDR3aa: CASSLRQGSNQPQHF
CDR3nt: TGTGCCAGCAGTTTGAGGCAGGGGAGCAATCAGCCCCAGCATTTT

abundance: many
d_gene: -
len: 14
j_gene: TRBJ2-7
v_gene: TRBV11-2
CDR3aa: CASSPGTKPYEQYF
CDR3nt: TGTGCCAGCAGCCCCGGGACAAAGCCCTACGAGCAGTACTTC

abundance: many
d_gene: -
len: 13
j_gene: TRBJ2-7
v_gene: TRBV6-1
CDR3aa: CASSPSPRGEQYF
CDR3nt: TGTGCCAGCAGTCCGAGCCCCAGGGGCGAGCAGTACTTC

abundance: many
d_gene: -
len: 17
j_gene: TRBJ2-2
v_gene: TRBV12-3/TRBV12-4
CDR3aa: CASSLVGRLQNTGELFF
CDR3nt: TGTGCCAGCAGTTTAGTCGGTCGGCTCCAGAACACCGGGGAGCTGTTTTTT

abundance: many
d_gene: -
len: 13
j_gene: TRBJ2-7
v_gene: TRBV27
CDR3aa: CASRRQSSYEQYF
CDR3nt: TGTGCCAGCAGGCGACAGAGCTCCTACGAGCAGTACTTC

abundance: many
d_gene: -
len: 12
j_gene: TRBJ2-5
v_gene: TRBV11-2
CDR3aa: CASSLVRETQYF
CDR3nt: TGTGCCAGCAGCTTAGTGAGGGAGACCCAGTACTTC

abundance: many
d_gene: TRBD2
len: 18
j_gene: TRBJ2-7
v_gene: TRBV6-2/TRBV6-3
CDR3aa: CASSHYQIWSSGRGEQYF
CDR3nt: TGTGCCAGCAGTCATTACCAAATTTGGTCTAGCGGGAGAGGGGAGCAGTACTTC

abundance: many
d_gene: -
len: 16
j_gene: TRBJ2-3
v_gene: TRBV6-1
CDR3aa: CASSGLWTIGTDTQYF
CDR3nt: TGTGCCAGCAGTGGCCTGTGGACTATAGGCACAGATACGCAGTATTTT

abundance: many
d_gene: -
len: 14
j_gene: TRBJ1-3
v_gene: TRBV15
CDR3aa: CATSRGGQGNTIYF
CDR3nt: TGTGCCACCAGCAGAGGAGGACAGGGAAACACCATATATTTT

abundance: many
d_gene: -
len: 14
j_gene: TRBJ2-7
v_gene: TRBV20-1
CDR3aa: CSARGDASSYEQYF
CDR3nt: TGCAGTGCTAGGGGGGACGCGAGCTCCTACGAGCAGTACTTC

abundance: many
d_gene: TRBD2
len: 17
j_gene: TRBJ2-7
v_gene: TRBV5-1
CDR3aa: CASSLGLAGDHHYEQYF
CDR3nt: TGCGCCAGCAGCTTGGGACTAGCGGGAGATCACCACTACGAGCAGTACTTC

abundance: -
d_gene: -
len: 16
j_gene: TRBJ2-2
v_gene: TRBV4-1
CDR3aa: CASSQELRGVSGELFF
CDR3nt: TGCGCCAGCAGCCAAGAACTCCGGGGCGTAAGCGGGGAGCTGTTTTTT

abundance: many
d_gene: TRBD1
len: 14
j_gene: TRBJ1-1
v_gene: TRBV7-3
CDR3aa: CASSLEGADPEAFF
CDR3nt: TGTGCCAGCAGCTTAGAGGGGGCCGACCCAGAAGCTTTCTTT

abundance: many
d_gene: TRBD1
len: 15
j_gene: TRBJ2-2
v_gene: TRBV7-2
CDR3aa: CASSSQGAGTGELFF
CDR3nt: TGTGCCAGCAGTAGTCAGGGGGCCGGCACCGGGGAGCTGTTTTTT

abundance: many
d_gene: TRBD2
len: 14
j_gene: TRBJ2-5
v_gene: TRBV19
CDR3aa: CASTPSGGGETQYF
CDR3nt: TGTGCCAGTACCCCCTCGGGGGGAGGGGAGACCCAGTACTTC

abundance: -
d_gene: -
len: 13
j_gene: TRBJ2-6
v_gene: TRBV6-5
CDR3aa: CASSLGRANVLTF
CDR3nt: TGTGCCAGCAGTTTGGGGCGGGCCAACGTCCTGACTTTC

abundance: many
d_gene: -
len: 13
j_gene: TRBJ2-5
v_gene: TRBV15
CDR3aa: CATSSYSQETQYF
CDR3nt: TGTGCCACCAGCAGTTATAGCCAAGAGACCCAGTACTTC

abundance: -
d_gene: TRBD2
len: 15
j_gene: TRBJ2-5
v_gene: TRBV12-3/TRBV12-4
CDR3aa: CASSHRTSGGETQYF
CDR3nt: TGTGCCAGCAGTCACCGGACTAGCGGGGGGGAGACCCAGTACTTC

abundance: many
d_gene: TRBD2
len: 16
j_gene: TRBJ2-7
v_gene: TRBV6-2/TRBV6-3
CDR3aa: CASSYSAGTNSYEQYF
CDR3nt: TGTGCCAGCAGTTATAGCGCCGGGACTAACTCCTACGAGCAGTACTTC

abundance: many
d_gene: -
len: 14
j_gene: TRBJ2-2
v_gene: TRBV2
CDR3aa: CASTLGVGTGELFF
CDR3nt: TGTGCCAGCACATTAGGGGTTGGCACCGGGGAGCTGTTTTTT

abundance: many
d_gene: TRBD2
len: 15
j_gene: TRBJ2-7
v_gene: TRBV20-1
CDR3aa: CSAPRTSGSTYEQYF
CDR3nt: TGCAGTGCCCCAAGGACTAGCGGGAGCACCTACGAGCAGTACTTC

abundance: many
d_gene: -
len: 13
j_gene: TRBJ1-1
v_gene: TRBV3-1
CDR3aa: CASSNEGGTEAFF
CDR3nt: TGTGCCAGCAGCAATGAAGGAGGCACTGAAGCTTTCTTT

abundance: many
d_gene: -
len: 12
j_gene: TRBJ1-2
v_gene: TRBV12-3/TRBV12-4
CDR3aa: CASTLEAGGYTF
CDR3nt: TGTGCCAGCACTTTGGAGGCTGGAGGCTACACCTTC

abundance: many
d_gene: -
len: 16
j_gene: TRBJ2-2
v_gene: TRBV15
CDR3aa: CATSRGAGPNTGELFF
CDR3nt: TGTGCCACCAGCAGAGGGGCGGGACCGAACACCGGGGAGCTGTTTTTT

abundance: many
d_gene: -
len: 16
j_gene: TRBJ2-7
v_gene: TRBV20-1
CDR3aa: CSARDVGRLAPHEQYF
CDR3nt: TGCAGTGCTAGAGACGTGGGTCGGCTAGCCCCACACGAGCAGTACTTC

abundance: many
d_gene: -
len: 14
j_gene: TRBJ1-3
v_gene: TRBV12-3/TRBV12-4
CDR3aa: CASKRGESGNTIYF
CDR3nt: TGTGCCAGCAAGAGAGGGGAGTCTGGAAACACCATATATTTT

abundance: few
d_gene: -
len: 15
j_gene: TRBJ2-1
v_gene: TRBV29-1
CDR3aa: CSVEDREISYNEQFF
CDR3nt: TGCAGCGTTGAAGATCGGGAGATTTCCTACAATGAGCAGTTCTTC

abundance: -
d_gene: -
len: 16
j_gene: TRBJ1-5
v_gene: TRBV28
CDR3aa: CASSFELGLDNQPQHF
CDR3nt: TGTGCCAGCAGTTTCGAGTTGGGGCTAGACAATCAGCCCCAGCATTTT

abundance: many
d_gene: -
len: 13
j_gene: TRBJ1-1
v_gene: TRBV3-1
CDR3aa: CASSQIKDAEAFF
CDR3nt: TGTGCCAGCAGCCAAATAAAGGATGCTGAAGCTTTCTTT

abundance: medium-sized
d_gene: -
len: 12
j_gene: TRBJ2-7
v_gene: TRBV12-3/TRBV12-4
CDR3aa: CASSLFPYEQYF
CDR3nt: TGTGCCAGCAGTTTGTTCCCGTACGAGCAGTACTTC